Sequencing of this T cell receptor beta chain was carried out in a study of CD8 T cells in Susac syndrome. On this clonotype itself: The antigen is undetermined.

Sequencing of TCR beta covered CD8+ and CD4+ T cells obtained from blood. Negative isolation was used for CD8+ and CD4+ T cells, and FACS enrichment was applied to TEMRA cells. About 0.5 to 1 ug RNA was reverse transcribed with random hexamers. An immunoSEQ multiplex PCR amplified TCR beta CDR3 over 54 Vbeta and 13 Jbeta. TCRdb independently ran MiXCR on the immunoSEQ multiplex PCR reads; one entry per CDR3 protein. The data hold just over 80,000 distinct CDR3 sequences, with around 94% observed a single time. The CDR3 length is 15 residues. Germline assignment: CDR1 MNHEY and CDR2 SMNVEV (reference sequence). V was cut by 5 bases and J by 4 bases, with 17 bases left in between. Study results and limitations: By the study's own acknowledgment, its TCR sequencing and HLA analysis included relatively few individuals.

This chain links TRBV27 with TRBJ2-5; no reliable D call. The source of this sequence is a human donor in good health. The sequenced sample was CD8+ T cells from PBMCs. The CDR3 protein is CASSPSPRFGETQYF. Written as DNA, the CDR3 is TGTGCCAGCAGTCCGTCTCCTAGGTTCGGAGAGACCCAGTACTTC.